This TCR beta chain stems from a study of cytomegalovirus exposure and HLA in healthy donors. With 60 Vbeta and 13 Jbeta primers, the PCR was carried out. The method was immunoSEQ multiplex PCR; TCRdb's version includes in-frame clones alone and lacks a portion of them. Of about 270,000 clones listed, around two thirds are singletons. The CDR3 has 16 amino acids. From germline, CDR1 is SNHLY and CDR2 FYNNEI. Trimming cost V 7 bases and J 6 bases, with 21 bases left between them. This clonotype was obtained from a female donor in good health and CMV-seronegative. The chain uses TRBV2 and TRBJ2-2; tentatively, D is TRBD2 (5 bases). Material for sequencing was PBMCs. CDR3 coding DNA: TGTGCCAGCACCCCAAACGGGGTATCGAGCTCCGGGGAGCTGTTTTTT. It codes for CASTPNGVSSSGELFF.